This TCR beta chain was profiled in a study (dated by TCRdb to 2016 to 2017). Library preparation used RT-PCR. Sequenced on an Illumina MiSeq. Through fastp at Q25 and MiXCR, TCRdb rebuilt clones from the public reads, retaining in-frame beta chains. Each CDR3 protein appears once, grouped with its most common genes and DNA. The table for this sample lists hundreds of thousands of distinct CDR3 sequences; over 12% of them were counted only once. The ten largest clones capture just over 3.5% of the sample. This clonotype has ten or more counts. The antigen this receptor binds is unknown. Per-base qualities were not stored, and no clone one base away is much larger. The germline V gene specifies WSHSY as CDR1 and SAAADI as CDR2. At the junction V is shortened by 6 bases and J by 0 bases, with 18 bases in between. The CDR3 runs 16 amino acids, cysteine and phenylalanine included. The only DNA kept is the CDR3, 48 bases in frame from the first base.

The sequence derives from a female donor in good health, serving as a healthy control. This chain is built from TRBV10-2 and TRBJ2-7; TRBD2 is possibly the D segment (5 matching bases). Specimen: memory CD4+ T cells from blood. The CDR3 has the sequence CASSDLAGQSSYEQYF. DNA sequence: TGCGCCAGCAGCGACCTAGCCGGTCAAAGCTCCTACGAGCAGTACTTC.